Listed here are 5 T cell receptor beta chains from one sample, sequenced in a study of T-cell memory formation after mild COVID-19. TCRdb analysed the 5' RACE reads with MiXCR anew, one entry per CDR3 protein. The data show more than 350,000 distinct CDR3 sequences, about 17% seen once. The sample consisted of PBMCs or a T cell subset sorted from them (not recorded which). The receptors come from a man between 18 and 35 years old who had mild COVID-19 (a few samples of this study predate the infection). Cell type and time point are not known.

This rearrangement joins TRBV11-2 to TRBJ2-2; maybe TRBD1 (6 bases). With 6 bases removed from V and 0 bases from J, the gap between germline ends came to 14 bases. The CDR3 consists of 16 residues. Germline V lookup: CDR1 SGHAT, CDR2 FQNNGV. CDR3 amino acids: CASRRLGAANTGELFF. CDR3 bases: TGTGCCAGCAGACGGCTGGGGGCGGCGAACACCGGGGAGCTGTTTTTT.

This clonotype appeared many times. The CDR3 coding sequence is TGCGCCAGCAGCCGCGGACTAGCGGACTACAATGAGCAGTTCTTC. Its translation: CASSRGLADYNEQFF. The chain couples TRBV5-1 to TRBJ2-1; 10 nucleotides line up with TRBD2. After removal of 4 bases from V and 3 bases from J, the junction contained 4 bases not matched to a gene. The CDR3 contains 15 residues. CDR1 and CDR2 from the germline V gene are SGHRS and YFSETQ.

The V call is TRBV7-9, the J call TRBJ1-2; the D gene is possibly TRBD1 (5 bases). The CDR3 sequence is 13 residues long. With 5 bases removed from V and 4 bases from J, the gap between germline ends came to 11 bases. CDR1 and CDR2 from the germline V gene are SEHNR and FQNEAQ (reference sequence). This CDR3 reads CASSSDSLYGYTF. For the CDR3, the DNA is TGTGCCAGCAGCAGTGACAGCCTCTATGGCTACACCTTC.

The V and J genes are TRBV10-1 and TRBJ2-5; possibly TRBD2 for D (6 bases). V shed 0 bases and J shed 5 bases, with 10 bases lying between them. The V gene's germline CDR1 is WNHNN and CDR2 SYGVQD (reference sequence). This CDR3 spans 14 amino acids. CDR3 nucleotides: TGCGCCAGCAGTGAGTCCGGGGGAAGGGAGACCCAGTACTTC. It translates to CASSESGGRETQYF.

The V and J genes are TRBV4-1 and TRBJ2-7; D is uncertain. V was trimmed by 9 bases and J by 8 bases, leaving 29 bases between them. The germline V gene encodes CDR1 MGHRA and CDR2 YSYEKL. This CDR3 spans 16 amino acids. CDR3 sequence: CAREIYSTWARLKQYF. In DNA, the CDR3 is TGCGCCAGGGAAATATACAGCACCTGGGCCCGCTTGAAGCAGTACTTC.